These 18 T cell receptor beta chains share one sample of origin, sequenced in a study of cytomegalovirus exposure and HLA in healthy donors. Amplification used 60 Vbeta primers and 13 Jbeta primers. The protocol was immunoSEQ multiplex PCR, while the TCRdb copy is restricted to in-frame clones and leaves out a portion. The sample shows some 160,000 clones, approximately 81% of them seen only once. Sequenced input: PBMCs. These receptors all stem from a boy under 10 years old in good health and CMV-seronegative.

The chain links TRBV18 to TRBJ2-7; 8 bases match TRBD1. In germline, CDR1 is KGHSH, CDR2 LQKENI. V was clipped by 3 bases and J by 5 bases; unmatched bases: 9. This CDR3 has 15 residues. CDR3 protein: CASSPTGTGPHEQYF. CDR3 sequence (DNA): TGTGCCAGCTCACCCACCGGGACAGGTCCCCACGAGCAGTACTTC.

This clone was seen a handful of times. The chain recombines TRBV7-2 with TRBJ2-1; a weak D match, TRBD2 (7 bases). Germline lookup yields CDR1 SGHTA and CDR2 FQGNSA. The ends were cut back, 6 bases at V and 2 bases at J, with 11 bases in the middle. The CDR3 has 14 amino acids. Here the CDR3 reads CASSRGGAYNEQFF. The CDR3 region has the DNA TGTGCCAGCAGTAGAGGGGGGGCCTACAATGAGCAGTTCTTC.

This chain connects TRBV4-2 to TRBJ1-1, with unresolved D. CDR3 size: 15 residues. CDR1 is LGHNA, CDR2 YNFKEQ, per germline. Trimming took off 0 bases at V and 4 bases at J, with 12 bases between the two ends. CDR3 coding DNA: TGTGCCAGCAGCCAAGAGTCCGGAGAAATCACTGAAGCTTTCTTT. Its protein is CASSQESGEITEAFF.

V usage is TRBV10-3 and J usage is TRBJ1-1; the match to TRBD1 covers 8 bases. CDR3 size: 13 residues. The junction had 3 bases not matched to a gene; V was cut back by 8 bases and J by 1 base. In germline, CDR1 is ENHRY, CDR2 SYGVKD. This CDR3 reads CAILQGANTEAFF. The CDR3 nucleotides are TGTGCCATCCTCCAGGGGGCGAACACTGAAGCTTTCTTT.

The rearrangement joins TRBV12-5 to TRBJ1-5; possibly TRBD1 for D (6 bases). Germline V gene sequence: CDR1 LGHNT, CDR2 FRNRAP. This CDR3 has 13 residues. With 7 bases removed from V and 7 bases from J, the gap between germline ends came to 14 bases. The CDR3 loop is CASVRTVDQPQHF. CDR3 coding DNA: TGTGCTAGTGTACGGACAGTAGACCAGCCCCAGCATTTT.

The chain has TRBV4-2 and TRBJ1-3; possibly TRBD1 for D (6 bases). The CDR3 spans 17 residues. Germline V gene sequence: CDR1 LGHNA, CDR2 YNFKEQ. V shed 2 bases and J shed 0 bases, with 14 bases lying between them. The CDR3 DNA sequence: TGTGCCAGCAGCCAACAAGTCGAGACAGGCTCTGGAAACACCATATATTTT. The encoded protein is CASSQQVETGSGNTIYF.

CDR3 nucleotide sequence: TGTGCCAGCAGCCGAATCCGTAGTGGCTACACCTTC. It yields the protein CASSRIRSGYTF. The chain carries TRBV6-1 and TRBJ1-2, with D unresolved. Trimming stripped 6 bases from V and 7 bases from J, with 12 bases between. The CDR3 extends over 12 amino acids. From germline, CDR1 is MNHNS and CDR2 SASEGT.

This chain connects TRBV28 to TRBJ2-5; 7 nucleotides line up with TRBD2. CDR1 MDHEN and CDR2 SYDVKM come from the germline V gene. CDR3 length: 16 residues. V lost 2 bases and J lost 5; bases outside the gene matches: 11. The CDR3 spells CASSLSDDGRTETQYF. For the CDR3, the DNA is TGTGCCAGCAGTTTAAGTGATGACGGGAGGACGGAGACCCAGTACTTC. Full variable domain (remainder filled in from reference TRBV28 and TRBJ2-5): DVKVTQSSRYLVKRTGEKVFLECVQDMDHENMFWYRQDPGLGLRLIYFSYDVKMKEKGDIPEGYSVSREKKERFSLILESASTNQTSMYLCASSLSDDGRTETQYFGPGTRLLVL.

The rearrangement uses TRBV7-2 and TRBJ2-1; 9 bases are shared with TRBD2. Germline V gene lookup returns CDR1 SGHTA and CDR2 FQGNSA. V trimming: 1 base; J trimming: 7 bases; junction bases outside the gene matches: 5. The CDR3 is made up of 15 amino acids. CDR3 sequence reads: CASSLGLAGLNEQFF. CDR3 in DNA: TGTGCCAGCAGCTTAGGGCTAGCGGGACTGAATGAGCAGTTCTTC.

This clone appeared once. The rearrangement links TRBV7-2 to TRBJ2-5; 12 nucleotides agree with TRBD2. The CDR3 covers 16 residues. Germline CDR1 and CDR2: SGHTA and FQGNSA. J was trimmed by 6 bases and V by 4 bases; bases with no gene match: 9. The CDR3 loop is CASSSSTSGSWQTQYF. The CDR3 DNA is TGTGCCAGCAGCTCCTCGACTAGCGGGAGTTGGCAGACCCAGTACTTC.

The rearrangement joins TRBV29-1 to TRBJ1-2; 7 positions match TRBD1. The CDR3 runs to 16 residues. Unmatched junction bases numbered 18, after V lost 5 bases and J lost 6 bases. Per germline, CDR1 SQVTM and CDR2 ANQGSEA. In nucleotides, the CDR3 is TGCAGCGTTCGTCCGCTGCGCTCACAGGGGCTAAATGGCTACACCTTC. Protein product: CSVRPLRSQGLNGYTF.

V and J are TRBV11-2 and TRBJ2-1; D is unresolved. V lost 3 bases, J lost 10 bases, and 19 bases lay in between. Germline V gene data show CDR1 as SGHAT and CDR2 as FQNNGV. This CDR3 has 15 amino acids. The CDR3 is CASSFRSSGAMEQFF. The CDR3 DNA is TGTGCCAGCAGCTTTCGATCATCGGGTGCGATGGAGCAGTTCTTC.

The chain employs TRBV15 and TRBJ2-5; no reliable D call. The V end lost 5 bases, the J end lost 3 bases, and 19 bases lay between the germline ends. Germline assignment: CDR1 LNHNV and CDR2 YYDKDF (reference sequence). There are 16 residues in the CDR3. CDR3 DNA sequence: TGTGCCACCAGCGGGCATTTTCTACAACCCAAAGAGACCCAGTACTTC. Protein sequence: CATSGHFLQPKETQYF.

In DNA, the CDR3 is TGTGCCAGCAGCTTATTGCGGGGTACCTCCTACAATGAGCAGTTCTTC. Protein: CASSLLRGTSYNEQFF. The V call is TRBV7-9, the J call TRBJ2-1; the D gene is possibly TRBD2 (6 bases). Germline CDR1 is SEHNR and CDR2 is FQNEAQ (reference sequence). This CDR3 is 16 amino acids long. The V and J ends lost 2 bases and 0 bases respectively, with 11 bases between them.

The J gene is TRBJ2-3, the V gene TRBV5-1; 7 nucleotides line up with TRBD2. The CDR3 sequence is 15 residues long. Germline V lookup: CDR1 SGHRS, CDR2 YFSETQ. J gave up 2 bases and V 4 bases, and 7 bases lay outside the gene matches. For the CDR3, the DNA is TGCGCCAGCAGCAGCGGGACGTTTAACACAGATACGCAGTATTTT. As protein: CASSSGTFNTDTQYF.

The chain has TRBV15 and TRBJ1-1; D may be TRBD1 (6 bases). The V gene lost 5 bases and the J gene lost 3 bases, with 13 bases spanning the gap. This CDR3 is 14 amino acids long. Germline V gene sequence: CDR1 LNHNV, CDR2 YYDKDF (reference sequence). The DNA of the CDR3 is TGTGCCACCAGCTTCACAGGGAGGGACACTGAAGCTTTCTTT. Amino acid sequence: CATSFTGRDTEAFF. Looking up the rest from reference TRBV15 and TRBJ1-1 gives the full variable domain: DAMVIQNPRYQVTQFGKPVTLSCSQTLNHNVMYWYQQKSSQAPKLLFHYYDKDFNNEADTPDNFQSRRPNTSFCFLDIRSPGLGDTAMYLCATSFTGRDTEAFFGQGTRLTVV.

CDR3 nucleotides: TGTGCCAGCAGCTTCTACACAGGGGGTGTAGGAGCTTTCTTT. Its protein product is CASSFYTGGVGAFF. The V gene is TRBV7-9, the J gene TRBJ1-1; the match to TRBD1 covers 8 bases. CDR1 and CDR2 from the germline V gene are SEHNR and FQNEAQ (reference sequence). The CDR3 covers 14 residues. The V and J ends lost 3 bases and 10 bases, in that order; junction bases with no gene match: 10.

This clone was observed a single time. The gene calls are TRBV15 and TRBJ2-5; D gene uncertain. V dropped 0 bases and J dropped 5 bases, with 10 bases sitting between them. The CDR3 is 14 amino acids. CDR1 LNHNV and CDR2 YYDKDF come from the germline V gene (reference sequence). DNA for the CDR3: TGTGCCACCAGCAGAGAGGGTTCGAGGGAGACCCAGTACTTC. This encodes CATSREGSRETQYF.